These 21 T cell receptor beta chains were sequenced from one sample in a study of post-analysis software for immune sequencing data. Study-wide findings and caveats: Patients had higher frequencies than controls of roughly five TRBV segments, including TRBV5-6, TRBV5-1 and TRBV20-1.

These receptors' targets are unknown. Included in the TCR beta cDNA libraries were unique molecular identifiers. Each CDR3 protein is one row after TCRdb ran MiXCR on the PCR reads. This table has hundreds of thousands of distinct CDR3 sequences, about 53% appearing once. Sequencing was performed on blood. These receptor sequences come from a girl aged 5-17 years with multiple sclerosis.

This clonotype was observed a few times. The CDR3 loop is CASSLVWEDYEQYF. The CDR3 nucleotides are TGTGCCAGCAGCTTAGTTTGGGAGGACTACGAGCAGTACTTC. The gene calls are TRBV7-9 and TRBJ2-7; tentatively, D is TRBD2 (6 bases). V was cut by 1 base and J by 3 bases, with 10 bases left in between. There are 14 residues in the CDR3. Germline-derived CDR1 and CDR2 are SEHNR and FQNEAQ (reference sequence).

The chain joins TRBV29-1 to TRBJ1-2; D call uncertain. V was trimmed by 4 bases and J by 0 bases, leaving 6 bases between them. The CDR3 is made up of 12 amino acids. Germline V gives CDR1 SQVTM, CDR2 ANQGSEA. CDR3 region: CSVASANYGYTF. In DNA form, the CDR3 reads TGCAGCGTTGCTTCGGCTAACTATGGCTACACCTTC.

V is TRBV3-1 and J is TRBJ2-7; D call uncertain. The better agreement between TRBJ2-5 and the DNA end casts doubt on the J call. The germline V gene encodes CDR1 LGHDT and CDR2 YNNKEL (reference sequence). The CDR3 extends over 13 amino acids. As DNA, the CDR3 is TGTGCCAGCAGTCTACGAGCGATGGGGACCCAGTACTTC. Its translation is CASSLRAMGTQYF.

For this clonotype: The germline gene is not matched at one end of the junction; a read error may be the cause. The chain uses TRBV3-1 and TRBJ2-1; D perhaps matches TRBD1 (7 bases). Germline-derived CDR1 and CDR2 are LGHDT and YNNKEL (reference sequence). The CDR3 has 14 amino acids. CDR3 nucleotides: TGTGCCAGCAGCCATCCGACAGGGAGGAATGAACAGTTCTTC. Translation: CASSHPTGRNEQFF.

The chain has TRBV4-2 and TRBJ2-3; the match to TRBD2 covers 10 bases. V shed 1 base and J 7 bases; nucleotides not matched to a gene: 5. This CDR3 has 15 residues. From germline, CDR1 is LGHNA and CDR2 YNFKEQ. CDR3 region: CASSQAAGGRNTQYF. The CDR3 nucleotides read TGTGCCAGCAGCCAAGCAGCGGGAGGGCGGAATACGCAGTATTTT.

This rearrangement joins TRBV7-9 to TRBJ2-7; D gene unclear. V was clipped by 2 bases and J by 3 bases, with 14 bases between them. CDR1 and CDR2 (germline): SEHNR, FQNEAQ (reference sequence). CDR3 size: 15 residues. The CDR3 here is CASSLTSTKFYEQYF. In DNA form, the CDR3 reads TGTGCCAGCAGCTTAACCTCCACCAAATTCTACGAGCAGTACTTC.

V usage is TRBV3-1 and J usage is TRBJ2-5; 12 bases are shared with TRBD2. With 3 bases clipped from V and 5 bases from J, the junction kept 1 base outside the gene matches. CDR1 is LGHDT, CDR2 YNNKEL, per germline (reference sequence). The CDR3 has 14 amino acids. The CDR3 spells CASSHGLAGETQYF. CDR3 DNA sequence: TGTGCCAGCAGCCATGGACTAGCGGGGGAGACCCAGTACTTC.

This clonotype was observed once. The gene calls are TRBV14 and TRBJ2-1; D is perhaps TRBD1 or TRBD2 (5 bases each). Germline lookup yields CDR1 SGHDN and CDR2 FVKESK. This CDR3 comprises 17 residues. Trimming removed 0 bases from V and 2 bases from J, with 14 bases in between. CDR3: CASSQDLGTVTYNEQFF. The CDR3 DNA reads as TGTGCCAGCAGCCAAGACCTCGGGACCGTTACCTACAATGAGCAGTTCTTC.

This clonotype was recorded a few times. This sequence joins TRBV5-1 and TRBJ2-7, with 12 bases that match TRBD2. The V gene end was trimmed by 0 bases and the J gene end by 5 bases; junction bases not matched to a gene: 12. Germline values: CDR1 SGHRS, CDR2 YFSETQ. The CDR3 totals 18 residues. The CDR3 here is CASSLATLAGGKRDEQYF. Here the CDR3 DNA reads TGCGCCAGCAGCTTGGCCACACTAGCGGGAGGCAAGCGGGACGAGCAGTACTTC.

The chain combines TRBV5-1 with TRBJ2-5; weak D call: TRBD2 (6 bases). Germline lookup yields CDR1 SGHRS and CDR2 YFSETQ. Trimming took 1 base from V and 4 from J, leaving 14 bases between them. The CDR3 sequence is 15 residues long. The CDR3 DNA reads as TGCGCCAGCAGCTTGTTACGGCGGGGCCCAGAGACCCAGTACTTC. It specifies CASSLLRRGPETQYF.

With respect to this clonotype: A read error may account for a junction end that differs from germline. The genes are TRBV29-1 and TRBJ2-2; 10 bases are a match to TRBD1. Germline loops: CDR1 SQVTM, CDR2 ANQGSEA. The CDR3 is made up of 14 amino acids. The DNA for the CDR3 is TGCAGCGTTGCCCGACAGGGGGCGATCGGGGAGCTGATTTTT. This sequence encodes CSVARQGAIGELIF.

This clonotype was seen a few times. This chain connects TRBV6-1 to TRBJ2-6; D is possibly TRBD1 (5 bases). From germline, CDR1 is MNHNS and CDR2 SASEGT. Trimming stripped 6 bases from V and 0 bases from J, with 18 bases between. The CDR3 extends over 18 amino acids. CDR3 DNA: TGTGCCAGCAGCACGACAGCAATCCCTAGCTCTGGGGCCAACGTCCTGACTTTC. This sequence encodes CASSTTAIPSSGANVLTF.

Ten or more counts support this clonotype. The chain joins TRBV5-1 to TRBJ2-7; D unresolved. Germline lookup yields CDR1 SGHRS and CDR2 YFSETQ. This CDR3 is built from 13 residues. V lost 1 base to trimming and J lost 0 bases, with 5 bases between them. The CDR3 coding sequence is TGCGCCAGCAGCTTGAACCCCTCCTACGAGCAGTACTTC. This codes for CASSLNPSYEQYF.

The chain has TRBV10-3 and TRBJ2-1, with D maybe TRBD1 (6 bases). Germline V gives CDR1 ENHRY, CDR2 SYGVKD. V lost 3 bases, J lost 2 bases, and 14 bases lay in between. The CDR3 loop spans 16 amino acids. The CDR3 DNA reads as TGTGCCATCAGTGATACTAACCGGGACACCTACAATGAGCAGTTCTTC. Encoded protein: CAISDTNRDTYNEQFF.

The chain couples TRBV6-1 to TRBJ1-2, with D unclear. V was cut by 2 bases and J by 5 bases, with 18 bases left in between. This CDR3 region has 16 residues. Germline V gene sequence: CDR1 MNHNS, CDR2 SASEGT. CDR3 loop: CASSEQIRPGVYGYTF. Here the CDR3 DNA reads TGTGCCAGCAGTGAACAGATTCGCCCCGGGGTTTATGGCTACACCTTC.

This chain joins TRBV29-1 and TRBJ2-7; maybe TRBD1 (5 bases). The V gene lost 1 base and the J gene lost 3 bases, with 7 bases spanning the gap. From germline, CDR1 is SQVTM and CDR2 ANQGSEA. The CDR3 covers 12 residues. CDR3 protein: CSVEAGIYEQYF. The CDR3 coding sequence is TGCAGCGTTGAAGCAGGGATCTACGAGCAGTACTTC.

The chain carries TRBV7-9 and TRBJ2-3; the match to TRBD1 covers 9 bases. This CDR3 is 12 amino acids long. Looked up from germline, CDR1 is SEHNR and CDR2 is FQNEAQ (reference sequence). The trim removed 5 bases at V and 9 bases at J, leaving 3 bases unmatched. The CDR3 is CASSRTGVTQYF. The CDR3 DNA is TGTGCCAGCAGCCGGACAGGGGTAACGCAGTATTTT. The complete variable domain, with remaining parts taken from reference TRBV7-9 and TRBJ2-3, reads DTGVSQNPRHKITKRGQNVTFRCDPISEHNRLYWYRQTLGQGPEFLTYFQNEAQLEKSRLLSDRFSAERPKGSFSTLEIQRTEQGDSAMYLCASSRTGVTQYFGPGTRLTVL.

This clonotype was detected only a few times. CDR3 protein: CASGLGRLRTDTQYF. CDR3 bases: TGTGCCAGCGGCCTTGGGAGACTTCGCACAGATACGCAGTATTTT. The chain links TRBV6-5 to TRBJ2-3, with D perhaps matching TRBD2 (5 bases). The length of the CDR3 is 15 residues. Germline V gene lookup returns CDR1 MNHEY and CDR2 SVGAGI. Trimming stripped 8 bases from V and 1 base from J, with 16 bases between.

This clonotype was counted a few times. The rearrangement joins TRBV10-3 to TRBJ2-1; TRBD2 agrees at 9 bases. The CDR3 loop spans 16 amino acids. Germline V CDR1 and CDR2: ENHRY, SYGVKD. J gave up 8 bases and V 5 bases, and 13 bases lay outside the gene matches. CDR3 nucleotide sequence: TGTGCCATCAGTCCCCAGGGGACTAGCACCCGGGATGAGCAGTTCTTC. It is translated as CAISPQGTSTRDEQFF.

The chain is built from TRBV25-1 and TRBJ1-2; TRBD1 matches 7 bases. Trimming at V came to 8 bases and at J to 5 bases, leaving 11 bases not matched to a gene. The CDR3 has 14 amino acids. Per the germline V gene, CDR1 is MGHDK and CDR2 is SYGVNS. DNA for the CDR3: TGTGCCAGCTCCCTGAAGGGGGCCAGGTATGGCTACACCTTC. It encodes CASSLKGARYGYTF.

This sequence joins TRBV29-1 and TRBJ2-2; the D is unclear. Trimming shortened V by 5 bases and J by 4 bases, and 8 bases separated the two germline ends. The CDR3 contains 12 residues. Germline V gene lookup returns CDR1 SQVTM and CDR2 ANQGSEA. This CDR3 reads CSVWRSTGELFF. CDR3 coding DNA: TGCAGCGTTTGGAGAAGCACCGGGGAGCTGTTTTTT.